The rows below give T cell receptor beta chains drawn from one sample of a study of PD-1 blockade in classical Hodgkin lymphoma. Sequencing was performed with immunoSEQ multiplex PCR; in TCRdb, only in-frame clones are kept and a portion is missing. The table records 20,000 or so clones, 75% to 85% of them present only once. The material was peripheral blood mononuclear cells (PBMCs), obtained before the second cycle of nivolumab. The receptors come from a human donor with classical Hodgkin lymphoma. Both conserved end residues are part of each CDR3. Fields, in order: V gene, J gene, D gene, clone size, CDR3 protein, CDR3 DNA. D genes are given only for firm matches. Clone size is not always given. Where it is, it says once, few, many or a class for expanded clones.

TRBV18	TRBJ2-1	NA	NA	CASSPGSGAYNEQFF	TGTGCCAGCTCACCGGGCAGCGGAGCCTACAATGAGCAGTTCTTC
TRBV6-5	TRBJ2-7	TRBD1	NA	CASSYSGGGYEQYF	TGTGCCAGCAGTTACTCAGGGGGCGGCTACGAGCAGTACTTC
TRBV19	TRBJ2-7	TRBD2	NA	CASSMVALTSVSSYEQYF	TGTGCCAGTAGTATGGTGGCGCTGACTAGCGTCTCCTCCTACGAGCAGTACTTC
TRBV6-5	TRBJ1-2	NA	NA	CASRPAGAVNYGYTF	TGTGCCAGCAGGCCAGCAGGGGCCGTCAACTATGGCTACACCTTC
TRBV7-2	TRBJ2-7	NA	medium-sized	CASSSVGPYEQYF	TGTGCCAGCAGCTCAGTAGGGCCCTACGAGCAGTACTTC
TRBV27	TRBJ1-5	NA	NA	CASKVSINNQPQHF	TGTGCCAGCAAAGTCTCAATTAACAATCAGCCCCAGCATTTT
TRBV30	TRBJ1-1	NA	medium-sized	CAWSVLGSNTEAFF	TGTGCCTGGAGTGTACTGGGTTCGAACACTGAAGCTTTCTTT
TRBV5-1	TRBJ2-7	NA	NA	CASSYNQGYEQYF	TGCGCCAGCAGCTACAACCAGGGGTACGAGCAGTACTTC
TRBV6-5	TRBJ1-1	TRBD1	few	CASSQDRGTEAFF	TGTGCCAGCAGTCAAGACAGGGGCACTGAAGCTTTCTTT
TRBV7-2	TRBJ1-4	NA	medium-sized	CASSLTGPTNEKLFF	TGTGCCAGCAGCCTGACAGGCCCAACTAATGAAAAACTGTTTTTT
TRBV18	TRBJ1-1	NA	NA	CASSTAGRTNTEAFF	TGTGCCAGCTCGACTGCAGGACGGACGAACACTGAAGCTTTCTTT
TRBV28	TRBJ1-1	NA	NA	CASRPGRDTEAFF	TGTGCCAGCAGGCCCGGTAGGGACACTGAAGCTTTCTTT
TRBV7-8	TRBJ1-1	TRBD1	NA	CASKNRQGGTEAFF	TGTGCCAGCAAAAACCGTCAGGGGGGCACTGAAGCTTTCTTT
TRBV7-9	TRBJ1-2	NA	NA	CASSLVNEHGYTF	TGTGCCAGCAGCTTAGTTAACGAGCATGGCTACACCTTC
TRBV11-3	TRBJ2-1	NA	NA	CASSLVAYEQFF	TGTGCCAGCAGCTTAGTTGCGTATGAGCAGTTCTTC
TRBV4-2	TRBJ2-6	NA	few	CASSQDQAGRRVLTF	TGTGCCAGCAGCCAAGATCAGGCAGGGAGGCGAGTCCTGACTTTC
TRBV5-1	TRBJ1-1	NA	NA	CASSVGQPNTEAFF	TGCGCCAGCAGCGTCGGACAGCCGAACACTGAAGCTTTCTTT
TRBV2	TRBJ2-3	TRBD1	once	CASSDRGVETDTQYF	TGTGCCAGCAGCGACAGGGGTGTGGAGACAGATACGCAGTATTTT
TRBV19	TRBJ1-2	NA	NA	CASSISLGANYGYTF	TGTGCCAGTAGTATCAGCCTAGGTGCTAACTATGGCTACACCTTC
TRBV6-1	TRBJ2-7	TRBD2	NA	CASTTSGGVYEQYF	TGTGCCAGCACCACTAGCGGGGGCGTCTACGAGCAGTACTTC
TRBV29-1	TRBJ1-1	TRBD1	once	CSVGIDRVRAFF	TGCAGCGTGGGAATTGACAGGGTCCGAGCTTTCTTT
TRBV30	TRBJ2-1	NA	NA	CAWSVNDEQFF	TGTGCCTGGAGTGTAAATGATGAGCAGTTCTTC
TRBV10-1	TRBJ2-5	TRBD1	NA	CASSERTGQETQYF	TGCGCCAGCAGTGAGAGGACAGGGCAAGAGACCCAGTACTTC
TRBV18	TRBJ1-2	NA	few	CASSIVGQGYGYTF	TGTGCCAGCTCTATCGTCGGGCAGGGCTATGGCTACACCTTC
TRBV7-2	TRBJ2-5	TRBD2	NA	CASSFSGGGGTQYF	TGTGCCAGCAGCTTTAGCGGGGGGGGAGGGACCCAGTACTTC
TRBV5-1	TRBJ1-1	NA	NA	CASSLYLNTEAFF	TGCGCCAGCAGCTTGTATCTGAACACTGAAGCTTTCTTT
TRBV7-2	TRBJ2-3	NA	NA	CASSFTDTQYF	TGTGCCAGCAGCTTCACAGATACGCAGTATTTT